Sequencing of this T cell receptor (beta chain) was carried out in a study of cytomegalovirus exposure and HLA in healthy donors. With 60 Vbeta and 13 Jbeta primers, the PCR was carried out. Repertoires were generated with immunoSEQ multiplex PCR, while TCRdb's copy carries only in-frame clones and drops some. In the table there are 90,000 to 110,000 clones, 70% to 80% of which are singletons. The V gene end was trimmed by 4 bases and the J gene end by 2 bases; junction bases not matched to a gene: 11. There are 18 residues in the CDR3. Germline V gene lookup returns CDR1 SGHTA and CDR2 FQGNSA. The clonotype comes from a middle-aged man in good health and CMV-seronegative. Sample: PBMCs. The V call is TRBV7-2, the J call TRBJ2-7; 13 nucleotides align to TRBD2. The CDR3 loop reads CASSSYQTSGRPTYEQYF. The CDR3 DNA sequence: TGTGCCAGCAGCTCGTATCAGACTAGCGGGAGGCCCACCTACGAGCAGTACTTC.